These 8 T cell receptor beta chains originate from one sample sequenced in a study of CD8 T cells in Susac syndrome. The RNA input was roughly 0.5 to 1 ug, and it was reverse transcribed with random hexamers. TCRdb processed the immunoSEQ multiplex PCR reads anew with MiXCR; each CDR3 protein has one entry. This sample has 78,000 or so distinct CDR3 sequences, with about 94% found just once. Sequencing was carried out using CD8+ T cells from PBMCs. The receptors come from a human donor with multiple sclerosis.

The chain has TRBV29-1 and TRBJ2-7, with D possibly matching TRBD2 (5 bases). Germline V lookup: CDR1 SQVTM, CDR2 ANQGSEA. The CDR3 covers 13 residues. Trimming removed 3 bases from V and 3 bases from J, with 12 bases in between. For the CDR3, the DNA is TGCAGCGTTGAGGGTCCCGGGGACTACGAGCAGTACTTC. Protein sequence: CSVEGPGDYEQYF.

The chain combines TRBV2 with TRBJ2-2; tentatively, D is TRBD1 (5 bases). Germline CDR1 SNHLY, CDR2 FYNNEI. The CDR3 extends over 15 amino acids. V lost 8 bases and J lost 6, with 19 bases in between. The CDR3 protein is CASRFDQGAAGELFF. The CDR3 DNA reads as TGTGCCAGCCGCTTTGACCAGGGCGCCGCCGGGGAGCTGTTTTTT.

The chain links TRBV19 to TRBJ2-7; 8 bases fit TRBD1. In germline, CDR1 is LNHDA, CDR2 SQIVND (reference sequence). The CDR3 consists of 13 residues. V shed 5 bases, J shed 6 bases, and the junction held 6 bases outside the gene matches. The CDR3 here is CASSLQGGSEQYF. The CDR3 region has the DNA TGTGCCAGTAGTTTACAGGGGGGAAGCGAGCAGTACTTC.

This clonotype is a singleton in its sample. This rearrangement joins TRBV4-3 to TRBJ2-7; D call uncertain. Germline V gene lookup returns CDR1 LGHNA and CDR2 YSLEER. Trimming left V 5 bases short and J 6 bases short, with 14 bases between. The CDR3 sequence is 13 residues long. CDR3: CASSGPPKGEQYF. CDR3 nucleotide sequence: TGCGCCAGCAGCGGCCCCCCGAAGGGCGAGCAGTACTTC.

In nucleotides, the CDR3 is TGTGCCACCCGAGGGGGGGGCTACGAGCAGTACTTC. Translation gives CATRGGGYEQYF. The chain recombines TRBV27 with TRBJ2-7, with D perhaps matching TRBD2 (7 bases). This CDR3 is built from 12 residues. Trimming removed 10 bases at V and 3 bases at J, with 13 bases between. CDR1 and CDR2 from the germline V gene are MNHEY and SMNVEV (reference sequence).

The chain employs TRBV5-6 and TRBJ2-7, with D tentatively TRBD2 (5 bases). Looked up from germline, CDR1 is SGHDT and CDR2 is YYEEEE. This CDR3 region has 13 residues. Trimming cost V 3 bases and J 1 base, with 8 bases left between them. DNA for the CDR3: TGTGCCAGCAGCTCCGGGGATTCCTACGAGCAGTACTTC. It encodes CASSSGDSYEQYF.

The rearrangement uses TRBV2 and TRBJ2-3; D gene uncertain. Germline CDR1 SNHLY, CDR2 FYNNEI. This CDR3 contains 14 residues. V was cut by 1 base and J by 0 bases, with 5 bases left in between. CDR3: CASSEVRSTDTQYF. As DNA, the CDR3 is TGTGCCAGCAGTGAAGTGAGGAGCACAGATACGCAGTATTTT.

The J gene is TRBJ2-2, the V gene TRBV19, with D hard to call. Germline CDR1 is LNHDA and CDR2 is SQIVND (reference sequence). The CDR3 extends over 14 amino acids. Between the trimmed V and J ends, which lost 5 bases and 6 bases, there was a span of 13 bases. The CDR3 reads CASSASGSAGELFF. DNA for the CDR3: TGTGCCAGTAGTGCTTCCGGGTCGGCCGGGGAGCTGTTTTTT.